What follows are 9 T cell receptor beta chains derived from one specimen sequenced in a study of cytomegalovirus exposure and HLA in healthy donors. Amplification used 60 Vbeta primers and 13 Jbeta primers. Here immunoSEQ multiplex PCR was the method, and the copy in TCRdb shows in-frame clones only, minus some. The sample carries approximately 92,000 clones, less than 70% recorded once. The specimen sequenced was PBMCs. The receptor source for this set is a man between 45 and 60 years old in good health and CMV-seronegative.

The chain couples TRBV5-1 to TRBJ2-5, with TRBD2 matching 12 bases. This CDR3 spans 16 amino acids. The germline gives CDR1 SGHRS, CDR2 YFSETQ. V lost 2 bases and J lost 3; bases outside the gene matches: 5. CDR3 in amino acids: CASSFASGGVEETQYF. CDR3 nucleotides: TGCGCCAGCAGCTTCGCTAGCGGGGGGGTTGAAGAGACCCAGTACTTC. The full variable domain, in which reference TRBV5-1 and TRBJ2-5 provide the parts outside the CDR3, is KAGVTQTPRYLIKTRGQQVTLSCSPISGHRSVSWYQQTPGQGLQFLFEYFSETQRNKGNFPGRFSGRQFSNSRSEMNVSTLELGDSALYLCASSFASGGVEETQYFGPGTRLLVL.

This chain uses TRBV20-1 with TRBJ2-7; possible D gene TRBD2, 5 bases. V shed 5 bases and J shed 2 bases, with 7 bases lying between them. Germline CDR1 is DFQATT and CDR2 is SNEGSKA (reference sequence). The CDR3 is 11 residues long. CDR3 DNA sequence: TGCAGTGCTTCACTAGCCTACGAGCAGTACTTC. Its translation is CSASLAYEQYF.

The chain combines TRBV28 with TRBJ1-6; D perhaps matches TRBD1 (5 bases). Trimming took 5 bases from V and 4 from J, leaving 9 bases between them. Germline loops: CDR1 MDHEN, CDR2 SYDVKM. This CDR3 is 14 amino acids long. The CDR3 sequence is CASSQQAYNSPLHF. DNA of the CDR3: TGTGCCAGCAGTCAACAGGCTTATAATTCACCCCTCCACTTT.

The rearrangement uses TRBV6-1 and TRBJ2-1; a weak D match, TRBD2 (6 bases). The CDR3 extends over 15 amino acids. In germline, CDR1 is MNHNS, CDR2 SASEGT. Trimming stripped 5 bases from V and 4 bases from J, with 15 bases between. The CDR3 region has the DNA TGTGCCAGCAGTTCGGGACTTGGAACGTACAATGAGCAGTTCTTC. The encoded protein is CASSSGLGTYNEQFF.

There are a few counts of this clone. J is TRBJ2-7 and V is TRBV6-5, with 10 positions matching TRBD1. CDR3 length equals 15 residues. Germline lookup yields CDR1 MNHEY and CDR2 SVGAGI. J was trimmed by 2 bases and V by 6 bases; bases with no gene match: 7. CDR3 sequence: CASRGQGPSPYEQYF. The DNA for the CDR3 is TGTGCCAGCAGGGGACAGGGGCCGAGTCCCTACGAGCAGTACTTC.

CDR3 region: CATGTHVIWNTEAFF. The DNA of the CDR3 is TGTGCCACCGGGACACACGTCATCTGGAACACTGAAGCTTTCTTT. The chain links TRBV10-3 to TRBJ1-1, with D possibly being TRBD1 (6 bases). The CDR3 is 15 amino acids. Trimming pared 10 bases from V and 1 base from J, leaving 19 bases between. Germline CDR1 reads ENHRY; CDR2 reads SYGVKD.

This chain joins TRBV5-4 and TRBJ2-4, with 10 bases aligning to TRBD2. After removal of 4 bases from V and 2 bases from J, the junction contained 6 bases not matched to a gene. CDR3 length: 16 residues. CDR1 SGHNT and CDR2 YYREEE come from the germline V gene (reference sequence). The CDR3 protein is CASSPSGGSTKNIQYF. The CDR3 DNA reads TGTGCCAGCAGCCCTAGCGGGGGCTCTACCAAAAACATTCAGTACTTC.

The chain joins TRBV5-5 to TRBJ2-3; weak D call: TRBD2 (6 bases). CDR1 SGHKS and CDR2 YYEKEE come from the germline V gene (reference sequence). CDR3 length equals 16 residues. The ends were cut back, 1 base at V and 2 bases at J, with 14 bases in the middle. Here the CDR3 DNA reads TGTGCCAGCAGCTTGTTTGCGGGACCCTACACAGATACGCAGTATTTT. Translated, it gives CASSLFAGPYTDTQYF.

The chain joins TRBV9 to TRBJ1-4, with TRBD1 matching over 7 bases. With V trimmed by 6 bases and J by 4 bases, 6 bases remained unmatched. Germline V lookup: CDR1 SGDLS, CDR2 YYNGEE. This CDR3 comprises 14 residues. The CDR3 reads CASNQQGYNEKLFF. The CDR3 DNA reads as TGTGCCAGCAACCAACAGGGGTATAATGAAAAACTGTTTTTT.